Described below is a single TCR beta chain sequence and its context. Its antigen is as yet unknown. Combining a sample-barcoded 5' primer with a J-beta primer mix, a second PCR ran for roughly 6 to 11 cycles. Tags on each cDNA molecule came from a template-switch adaptor with 12 random nucleotides. A single record per CDR3 protein comes from TCRdb applying MiXCR to the 5' RACE reads. The table includes about 570,000 distinct CDR3 sequences, about 26% detected once. The data belong to a study of blood T cells in healthy people across ages. Regarding the study as a whole: Older age went with lower TCR beta diversity per million T cells, in a roughly linear way.

Donor samples were obtained from healthy Caucasian individuals from Russia, aged roughly 6 to 90. This TCR came from a woman in her seventies in good health. Sequenced sample: blood.

The CDR3 sequence: CASSLCWGSLCHEQYF. CDR3 bases: TGTGCCAGCAGTTTATGCTGGGGCAGCCTTTGCCACGAGCAGTACTTC. J is TRBJ2-7 and V is TRBV28; D is perhaps TRBD1 (5 bases). Germline assignment: CDR1 MDHEN and CDR2 SYDVKM. This CDR3 spans 16 amino acids. V was trimmed by 0 bases and J by 5 bases, leaving 17 bases between them.